The rows below give T cell receptor beta chains drawn from one sample of a study of T cell responses to AZD1222 COVID-19 vaccine. Data came from immunoSEQ multiplex PCR; TCRdb stores just in-frame clones and leaves some out. This table has some 86,000 clones, 90% appearing once. Specimen: peripheral blood, collected 28 days after the second AZD1222 dose. Source of these receptors: an adult who received the AZD1222 COVID-19 vaccine. Both conserved end residues are part of each CDR3. D genes are given only for firm matches. Size values are once, few and many counts, or a class for expanded clones, and some rows have none.

v_gene	j_gene	abundance	d_gene	CDR3nt	CDR3aa
TRBV7-2	TRBJ2-7	few	NA	TGTGCCAGCAGCTTAGACGGGGGGCCCCTCTACGAGCAGTACTTC	CASSLDGGPLYEQYF
TRBV7-3	TRBJ2-3	NA	NA	TGTGCCAGCAGAAGGGGACTCAGCACAGATACGCAGTATTTT	CASRRGLSTDTQYF
TRBV3-1/TRBV3-2	TRBJ1-3	NA	NA	TGTGCCAGCAGCCAACAGCCAGGGACTGGAAACACCATATATTTT	CASSQQPGTGNTIYF
TRBV19	TRBJ1-1	NA	NA	TGTGCCAGTAGAGATTTGGCGAACACTGAAGCTTTCTTT	CASRDLANTEAFF
TRBV6-2/TRBV6-3	TRBJ1-5	NA	NA	TGTGCCAGCAGTCCCTCATGGGGTGCATATAGCAATCAGCCCCAGCATTTT	CASSPSWGAYSNQPQHF
TRBV9	TRBJ2-6	NA	NA	TGTGCCAGCAGCGAGATCCTTGGCTCTGGGGCCAACGTCCTGACTTTC	CASSEILGSGANVLTF
TRBV6-5	TRBJ1-1	NA	NA	TGTGCCAGCAGTTACGGGGGGGGGAACACTGAAGCTTTCTTT	CASSYGGGNTEAFF
TRBV19	TRBJ1-6	NA	NA	TGTGCCAGTAGTATAAACACAGGCGAATCTTCCTATTCACCCCTCCACTTT	CASSINTGESSYSPLHF
TRBV10-3	TRBJ1-1	NA	NA	TGTGCCATCAGTCCTCAGGGGACGACTGAAGCTTTCTTT	CAISPQGTTEAFF
TRBV28	TRBJ2-1	NA	TRBD2	TGTGCCAGCAGTTTATGGCGCGGGGGGGCCAGTGAGCAGTTCTTC	CASSLWRGGASEQFF
TRBV20-1	TRBJ1-2	NA	TRBD1	TGCAGTGCTAGGCAGGGACAGTTGAGAGCATTC	CSARQGQLRAF
TRBV11-3	TRBJ1-1	NA	NA	TGTGCCAGCAGCTTGACGGTGAACACTGAAGCTTTCTTT	CASSLTVNTEAFF
TRBV15	TRBJ1-4	NA	NA	TGTGCCACCAGCAGAGAGGGAGAAAAACTGTTTTTT	CATSREGEKLFF
TRBV6-5	TRBJ2-7	NA	TRBD1	TGTGCCAGCGGCCCCGGACAGGGATCCTCCTACGAGCAGTACTTC	CASGPGQGSSYEQYF
TRBV28	TRBJ1-5	NA	NA	TGTGCCAGCAGCCCGACTAGGGAAGGCCAGCCCCAGCATTTT	CASSPTREGQPQHF
TRBV28	TRBJ1-1	NA	NA	TGTGCCAGCGGGTCGGCTTTCTTT	CASGSAFF
TRBV12-3/TRBV12-4	TRBJ1-2	NA	NA	TGTGCCAGCGGACAGATCTATGGCTACACCTTC	CASGQIYGYTF